These 24 T cell receptor beta chains originate from one sample sequenced in a study of technical replicates of blood from a few donors. Libraries were prepared by immunoSEQ multiplex PCR; TCRdb keeps only in-frame clonotypes and omits some of them. The data show some 31,000 clones, with around nine tenths seen just once and about 4% held by the top ten. The sequenced sample was PBMCs. Every receptor here comes from a human donor in good health. Some clones in this sample may be carry-over from other donors' samples.

This clone was recorded once. This sequence joins TRBV5-1 and TRBJ2-7; 9 bases match TRBD1. The germline V gene has CDR1 SGHRS and CDR2 YFSETQ. This CDR3 region has 13 residues. Unmatched junction bases numbered 6, after V lost 4 bases and J lost 7 bases. CDR3 protein: CASSIQGAREQYF. The CDR3 DNA follows: TGCGCCAGCAGCATACAGGGGGCGCGGGAGCAGTACTTC.

The chain has TRBV5-6 and TRBJ2-7, with TRBD2 identical over 10 bases. Trimming cost V 4 bases and J 0 bases; bases outside gene matches: 4. The germline V gene has CDR1 SGHDT and CDR2 YYEEEE. CDR3 length: 15 residues. CDR3 bases: TGTGCCAGCAGCGTAACTAGCGGGGCCTCCTACGAGCAGTACTTC. It specifies CASSVTSGASYEQYF.

The genes are TRBV7-8 and TRBJ2-2; maybe TRBD1 (5 bases). Germline CDR1 SGHVS, CDR2 FQNEAQ. Trimming pared 3 bases from V and 7 bases from J, leaving 9 bases between. This CDR3 has 13 residues. The CDR3 loop reads CASSLGPFGELFF. CDR3 sequence (DNA): TGTGCCAGCAGCTTGGGGCCCTTCGGGGAGCTGTTTTTT.

This chain connects TRBV5-1 to TRBJ2-7; TRBD1 matches 8 bases. In germline, CDR1 is SGHRS, CDR2 YFSETQ. The CDR3 is made up of 15 amino acids. The V gene end was trimmed by 4 bases and the J gene end by 3 bases; junction bases not matched to a gene: 9. CDR3 in amino acids: CASSVSGTGIYEQYF. The CDR3 coding sequence is TGCGCCAGCAGCGTGTCCGGGACAGGAATCTACGAGCAGTACTTC.

The chain links TRBV18 to TRBJ2-3; D possibly corresponds to TRBD2 (7 bases). The CDR3 extends over 18 amino acids. The germline CDR1 and CDR2 sequences are KGHSH and LQKENI. Trimming stripped 3 bases from V and 3 bases from J, with 22 bases between. CDR3 coding DNA: TGTGCCAGCTCACCTTCAAATGTTCGGGGGGCGCGGACAGATACGCAGTATTTT. It codes for CASSPSNVRGARTDTQYF.

This chain uses TRBV6-7 with TRBJ2-7; D is perhaps TRBD2 (5 bases). TRBV6-7 is flagged as an ORF with uncertain function. V dropped 0 bases and J dropped 5 bases, with 14 bases sitting between them. CDR3 length equals 15 residues. The CDR3 sequence: CASSYSSGEMDEQYF. CDR3 nucleotide sequence: TGTGCCAGCAGTTACTCCTCCGGGGAGATGGACGAGCAGTACTTC.

This chain connects TRBV28 to TRBJ2-6, with TRBD1 matching over 9 bases. The germline V gene encodes CDR1 MDHEN and CDR2 SYDVKM. V gave up 8 bases and J gave up 2 bases; unmatched junction bases: 4. The CDR3 has 15 residues. Written as DNA, the CDR3 is TGTGCCAGCGCAACAGGGGGCGCTGGGGCCAACGTCCTGACTTTC. Translated, it gives CASATGGAGANVLTF.

J is TRBJ1-5 and V is TRBV6-5; D is ambiguous. The V and J ends lost 7 bases and 1 base respectively, with 14 bases between them. CDR1 MNHEY and CDR2 SVGAGI come from the germline V gene. The CDR3 consists of 15 residues. CDR3 protein: CASTPRRQSNQPQHF. DNA for the CDR3: TGTGCCAGCACTCCTAGGCGGCAGAGCAATCAGCCCCAGCATTTT.

The chain is built from TRBV4-1 and TRBJ2-1, with 7 bases lining up with TRBD2. CDR1 and CDR2 from the germline V gene are MGHRA and YSYEKL. CDR3 length equals 17 residues. V was clipped by 1 base and J by 2 bases; unmatched bases: 8. The CDR3 protein is CASSQVEGGGPYNEQFF. The CDR3 DNA sequence: TGCGCCAGCAGCCAAGTCGAAGGCGGGGGTCCCTACAATGAGCAGTTCTTC.

The chain couples TRBV4-1 to TRBJ2-7, with 9 bases aligning to TRBD1. The CDR3 has 17 residues. After removal of 5 bases from V and 3 bases from J, the junction contained 14 bases not matched to a gene. CDR1 is MGHRA and CDR2 is YSYEKL in the germline V gene. The CDR3 coding sequence is TGCGCCAGCAGCTACACCGGGACAGGGTCCGATAACTACGAGCAGTACTTC. This encodes CASSYTGTGSDNYEQYF.

V gene TRBV5-4 combines with J gene TRBJ2-1; D uncertain. Germline V gives CDR1 SGHNT, CDR2 YYREEE (reference sequence). V shed 3 bases and J shed 6 bases, with 7 bases lying between them. The CDR3 length is 12 residues. The CDR3 here is CASSSISNEQFF. DNA for the CDR3: TGTGCCAGCAGCTCCATTTCCAATGAGCAGTTCTTC.

The chain couples TRBV7-2 to TRBJ2-5, with 12 positions matching TRBD2. V lost 5 bases to trimming and J lost 5 bases; unmatched junction nucleotides: 9. The germline V gene encodes CDR1 SGHTA and CDR2 FQGNSA. This CDR3 is built from 16 residues. The CDR3 reads CASSQGTSGLSETQYF. The CDR3 DNA follows: TGTGCCAGCAGCCAAGGGACTAGCGGGTTAAGCGAGACCCAGTACTTC.

As DNA, the CDR3 is TGTGCCAGCACCCCGTCCGGTAGGAACACCGGGGAGCTGTTTTTT. Translation gives CASTPSGRNTGELFF. The V call is TRBV6-6, the J call TRBJ2-2; D is ambiguous. V lost 7 bases to trimming and J lost 1 base, with 13 bases between them. CDR3 size: 15 residues. Germline V CDR1 and CDR2: MNHNY, SVGAGI (reference sequence).

This chain connects TRBV7-9 to TRBJ1-1; D is uncertain. Trimming pared 10 bases from V and 1 base from J, leaving 10 bases between. The length of the CDR3 is 12 residues. Germline V gene sequence: CDR1 SEHNR, CDR2 FQNEAQ (reference sequence). The CDR3 loop is CANSRGNTEAFF. CDR3 nucleotides: TGTGCCAATTCACGAGGGAACACTGAAGCTTTCTTT.

This clone was seen a single time. The V call is TRBV11-1, the J call TRBJ1-1; TRBD1 might be the D (5 bases). Trimming took off 5 bases at V and 5 bases at J, with 15 bases between the two ends. Per the germline V gene, CDR1 is SGHAT and CDR2 is FQDESV (reference sequence). This CDR3 comprises 14 residues. CDR3 coding DNA: TGTGCCAGCAGCACTACCTCAGGGATGACTGAAGCTTTCTTT. This sequence encodes CASSTTSGMTEAFF.

The chain joins TRBV19 to TRBJ2-2; 12 bases align to TRBD1. CDR1 LNHDA and CDR2 SQIVND come from the germline V gene (reference sequence). With V trimmed by 4 bases and J by 2 bases, 14 bases remained unmatched. This CDR3 contains 20 residues. The CDR3 DNA is TGTGCCAGTAGTACTCCACCGGGACAGGGGGCCCGGCGAAACACCGGGGAGCTGTTTTTT. Protein product: CASSTPPGQGARRNTGELFF.

This chain connects TRBV10-2 to TRBJ2-1; perhaps TRBD1 as D (5 bases). CDR1 and CDR2 from the germline V gene are WSHSY and SAAADI. Trimming cost V 7 bases and J 5 bases, with 18 bases left between them. CDR3 size: 15 residues. In DNA form, the CDR3 reads TGCGCCAGCAAGTTTGGGCCAGGGCTTAACAATGAGCAGTTCTTC. Its protein product is CASKFGPGLNNEQFF.

The chain joins TRBV7-8 to TRBJ1-5; D gene ambiguous. CDR1 SGHVS and CDR2 FQNEAQ come from the germline V gene. This CDR3 is built from 16 residues. V dropped 6 bases and J dropped 3 bases, with 18 bases sitting between them. The CDR3 is CASSRTEGRNNQPQHF. CDR3 DNA: TGTGCCAGCAGTCGGACGGAGGGCAGAAACAATCAGCCCCAGCATTTT.

This clone was seen once. The chain combines TRBV25-1 with TRBJ1-1; TRBD1 matches at 8 bases. CDR1 MGHDK and CDR2 SYGVNS come from the germline V gene. The CDR3 length is 13 residues. Trimming took 7 bases from V and 6 from J; bases not matched to a gene: 7. In nucleotides, the CDR3 is TGTGCCAGCATGAACAGGGGGAAGGCTGAAGCTTTCTTT. Its translation: CASMNRGKAEAFF.

This rearrangement joins TRBV10-3 to TRBJ1-2; D not resolved. CDR3 size: 14 residues. Trimming left V 4 bases short and J 0 bases short, with 9 bases between. Germline V CDR1 and CDR2: ENHRY, SYGVKD. In nucleotides, the CDR3 is TGTGCCATCAGTGCAGGCGTTACTAACTATGGCTACACCTTC. The encoded protein is CAISAGVTNYGYTF.

The CDR3 nucleotides are TGTGCCAGCAAAGGGACTAGCGGTAACCCCTACGAGCAGTACTTC. Residues: CASKGTSGNPYEQYF. The V and J genes are TRBV27 and TRBJ2-7, with TRBD2 matching 11 bases. V was clipped by 7 bases and J by 2 bases; unmatched bases: 7. In germline, CDR1 is MNHEY, CDR2 SMNVEV (reference sequence). The CDR3 runs 15 residues.

The rearrangement links TRBV19 to TRBJ2-3, with 9 bases that match TRBD1. Germline CDR1 is LNHDA and CDR2 is SQIVND (reference sequence). V was clipped by 9 bases and J by 2 bases; unmatched bases: 12. CDR3 length: 16 residues. Here the CDR3 reads CASPGTGRGDTDTQYF. The CDR3 DNA reads as TGTGCCAGCCCAGGGACAGGGAGAGGGGACACAGATACGCAGTATTTT.

The genes are TRBV30 and TRBJ2-2; 8 bases map to TRBD1. V was pared by 5 bases and J by 8 bases, with 13 bases of the junction left unmatched. Per the germline V gene, CDR1 is GTSNPN and CDR2 is SVGIG (reference sequence). The CDR3 is made up of 15 amino acids. The CDR3: CAWAPTRGLMGELFF. Written as DNA, the CDR3 is TGTGCCTGGGCCCCGACCAGGGGGCTCATGGGGGAGCTGTTTTTT.

The genes are TRBV28 and TRBJ1-2; D possibly corresponds to TRBD1 (6 bases). Germline V gene sequence: CDR1 MDHEN, CDR2 SYDVKM. The CDR3 is made up of 16 amino acids. Trimming stripped 2 bases from V and 6 bases from J, with 19 bases between. The CDR3 loop is CASSLARAGDVHGYTF. In DNA, the CDR3 is TGTGCCAGCAGTTTAGCCCGGGCAGGGGATGTCCATGGCTACACCTTC.